This TCR beta chain was observed in a study of circulating CD8 cells and anti-PD-1 response in melanoma. At the level of the study: Anti-PD-1 was first-line therapy for about 50% of the 13 patients.

Losses at the gene ends were 4 bases for V and 3 bases for J; bases not matched to a gene: 2. The CDR3 runs 14 residues. CDR1 and CDR2 from the germline V gene are MDHEN and SYDVKM. The QIAseq Immune Repertoire TCR panel built the libraries from about 16 ng of total RNA. TCRdb itself ran the reads through MiXCR, one entry per CDR3 protein. The sample contains some 310 distinct CDR3 sequences, about 6.2% of which appear only once. General study points: Only baseline and M1 samples entered the published repertoire comparisons. At M1, fewer than 7% of TRB clonotypes appeared in multiple subsets.

With regard to this clonotype: Its antigen is not known. Lacking the conserved final phenylalanine or tryptophan, this CDR3 likely reflects a read error.

Sorting of live CD3+CD8+TCRalphabeta+ cells by PD-1 and/or TIGIT gave four subsets. Sequenced material: CD8+ T cells from PBMCs, taken at baseline or after one month of anti-PD-1 therapy (not recorded which). This chain links TRBV28 with TRBJ2-3; TRBD2 matches 9 bases. The receptor's source is a human donor with melanoma. CDR3 sequence: CASSSLAGTDTQYL. The CDR3 DNA follows: TGTGCCAGCAGTTCCCTAGCGGGGACAGATACGCAGTATTTA.